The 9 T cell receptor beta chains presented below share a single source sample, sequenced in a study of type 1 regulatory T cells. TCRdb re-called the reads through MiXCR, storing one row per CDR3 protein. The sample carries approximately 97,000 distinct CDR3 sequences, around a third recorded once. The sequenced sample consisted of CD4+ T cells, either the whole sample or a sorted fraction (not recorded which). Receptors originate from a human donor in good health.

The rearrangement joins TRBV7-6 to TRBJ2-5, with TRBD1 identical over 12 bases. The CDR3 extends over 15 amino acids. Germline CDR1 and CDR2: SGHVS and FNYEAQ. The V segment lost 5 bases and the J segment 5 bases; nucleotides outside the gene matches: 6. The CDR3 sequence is CASSLGQGAGETQYF. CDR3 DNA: TGTGCCAGCAGCCTGGGACAGGGGGCCGGGGAGACCCAGTACTTC.

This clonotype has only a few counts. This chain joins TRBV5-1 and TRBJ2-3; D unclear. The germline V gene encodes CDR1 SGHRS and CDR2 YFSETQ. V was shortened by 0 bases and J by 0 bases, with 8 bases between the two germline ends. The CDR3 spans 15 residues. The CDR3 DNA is TGCGCCAGCAGCTTGGGAGCGCCAAGCACAGATACGCAGTATTTT. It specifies CASSLGAPSTDTQYF.

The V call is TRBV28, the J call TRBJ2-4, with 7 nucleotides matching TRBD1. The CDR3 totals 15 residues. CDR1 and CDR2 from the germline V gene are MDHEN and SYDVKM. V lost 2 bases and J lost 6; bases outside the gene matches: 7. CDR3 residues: CASSLPPGQRNIQYF. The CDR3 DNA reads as TGTGCCAGCAGTTTACCTCCGGGACAGAGAAACATTCAGTACTTC. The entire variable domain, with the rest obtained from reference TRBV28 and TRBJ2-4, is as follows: DVKVTQSSRYLVKRTGEKVFLECVQDMDHENMFWYRQDPGLGLRLIYFSYDVKMKEKGDIPEGYSVSREKKERFSLILESASTNQTSMYLCASSLPPGQRNIQYFGAGTRLSVL.

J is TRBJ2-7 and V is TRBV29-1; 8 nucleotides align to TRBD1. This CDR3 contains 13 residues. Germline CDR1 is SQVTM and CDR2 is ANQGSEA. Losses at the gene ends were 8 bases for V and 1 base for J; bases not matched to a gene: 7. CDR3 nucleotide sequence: TGCAGCATCTCCGACAGGGGTTCCTACGAGCAGTACTTC. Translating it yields CSISDRGSYEQYF.

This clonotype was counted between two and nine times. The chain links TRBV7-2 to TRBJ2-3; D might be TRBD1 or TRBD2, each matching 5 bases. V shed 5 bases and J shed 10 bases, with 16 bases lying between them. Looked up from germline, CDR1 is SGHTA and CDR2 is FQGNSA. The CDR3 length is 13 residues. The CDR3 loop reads CASSTRDANSQYF. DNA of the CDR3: TGTGCCAGCAGCACCCGGGACGCCAATTCGCAGTATTTT.

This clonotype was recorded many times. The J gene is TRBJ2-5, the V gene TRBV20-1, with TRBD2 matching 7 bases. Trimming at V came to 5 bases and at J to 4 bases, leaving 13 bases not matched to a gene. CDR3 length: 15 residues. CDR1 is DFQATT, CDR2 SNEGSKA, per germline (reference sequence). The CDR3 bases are TGCAGTGCTTCGGGCGGGAGACTTCGGGGAGAGACCCAGTACTTC. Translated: CSASGGRLRGETQYF.

CDR3 sequence (DNA): TGTGCCAGCAGCTTGAATTTTTGGACAAGAACTGGGGCCAACGTCCTGACTTTC. It specifies CASSLNFWTRTGANVLTF. This chain joins TRBV5-5 and TRBJ2-6; TRBD1 is a possible D gene (5 bases). Trimming cost V 1 base and J 2 bases, with 16 bases left between them. CDR1 and CDR2 from the germline V gene are SGHKS and YYEKEE (reference sequence). The CDR3 runs to 18 residues.

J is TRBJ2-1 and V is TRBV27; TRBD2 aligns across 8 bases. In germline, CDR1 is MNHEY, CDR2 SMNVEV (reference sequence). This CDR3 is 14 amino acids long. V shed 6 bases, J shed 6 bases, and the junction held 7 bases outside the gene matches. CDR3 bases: TGTGCCAGCAGCTGGACTAGCCGAAGCAATGAGCAGTTCTTC. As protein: CASSWTSRSNEQFF.

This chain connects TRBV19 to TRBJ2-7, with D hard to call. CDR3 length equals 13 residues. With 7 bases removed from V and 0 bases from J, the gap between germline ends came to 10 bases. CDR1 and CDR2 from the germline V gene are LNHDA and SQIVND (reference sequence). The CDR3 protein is CASNQDGSYEQYF. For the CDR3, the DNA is TGTGCCAGTAACCAGGACGGCTCCTACGAGCAGTACTTC.